The rows below give T cell receptor beta chains drawn from one sample of a study of blood T cell repertoires in COVID-19. Some clones are missing from TCRdb's copy, which holds only in-frame ones; the method was immunoSEQ multiplex PCR. The sample lists 200,000 to 300,000 clones, 65% to 90% occurring once. Sequencing was done on a sample of peripheral blood. The origin of the receptors is a man aged 45 to 65 with COVID-19, enrolled during active disease. The CDR3 runs from the conserved cysteine through the conserved F or W. A D gene is named only where the DNA matches it firmly. Clone size is shown for a subset of rows, as once, few, many or a class of expanded clone.

clone size | J gene | V gene | D gene | CDR3 DNA | CDR3 protein
many | TRBJ1-5 | TRBV7-6 | . | TGTGCCAGCAGCCCGCCGGCGGGGCCCCAGCATTTT | CASSPPAGPQHF
few | TRBJ1-1 | TRBV12-3/TRBV12-4 | TRBD1 | TGTGCCAGCAGTCGGGACAGGGGCGGGCCAGCTTTCTTT | CASSRDRGGPAFF
. | TRBJ1-2 | TRBV5-8 | . | TGTGCCAGCAGCTTGGCATCATACTACCTGACCTATGGCTACACCTTC | CASSLASYYLTYGYTF
. | TRBJ2-1 | TRBV7-9 | . | TGTGCCAGCAGCAAACTGGGCGGGGGCCCTGGGGATGAGCAGTTCTTC | CASSKLGGGPGDEQFF
once | TRBJ2-3 | TRBV7-2 | . | TGTGCCAGCAGCTTGGTCCCAGAAACAGATACGCAGTATTTT | CASSLVPETDTQYF
. | TRBJ1-1 | TRBV4-2 | . | TGTGCCAGCAGCCAAGATAGGGGTCGGACTGAAGCTTTCTTT | CASSQDRGRTEAFF
. | TRBJ1-1 | TRBV2 | TRBD1 | TGTGCCAGCAGCGGCCTGACAGGGGGCCACACTGAAGCTTTCTTT | CASSGLTGGHTEAFF
. | TRBJ1-4 | TRBV28 | TRBD1 | TGTGCCAGCAGGCGACGGTCGGACAGGGAGTGGGAGAGTGAAAAACTGTTTTTT | CASRRRSDREWESEKLFF
. | TRBJ1-2 | TRBV9 | . | TGTGCCAGCAGCGTAGGACAGTCCCCCGACTATGGCTACACCTTC | CASSVGQSPDYGYTF
. | TRBJ2-7 | TRBV20-1 | . | TGCAGTGCTCGTGGGAGCGGTCAAGGGATCTACGAGCAGTACTTC | CSARGSGQGIYEQYF
. | TRBJ2-7 | TRBV6-5 | TRBD1 | TGTGCCAGCAGTTACTTGAGTGGGACAGGGCAAGACGAGCAGTACTTC | CASSYLSGTGQDEQYF
. | TRBJ1-2 | TRBV7-9 | . | TGTGCCAGCAGCACCCCGTCGGGTGGAGGCTACACCTTC | CASSTPSGGGYTF
. | TRBJ2-3 | TRBV3-1/TRBV3-2 | . | TGTGCCAGCAGCCAAGGGTCGGCGGGGGCCACAGATACGCAGTATTTT | CASSQGSAGATDTQYF
few | TRBJ2-7 | TRBV27 | . | TGTGCCAGCAGTTTATGCAGGGTGTGTGAGCAGTACTTC | CASSLCRVCEQYF
. | TRBJ2-2 | TRBV5-1 | . | TGCGCCAGCAGCCGACAAGCGAACACCGGGGAGCTGTTTTTT | CASSRQANTGELFF
. | TRBJ2-2 | TRBV7-3 | . | TGTGCCAGCAGCCCAAGACTGAACACCGGGGAGCTGTTTTTT | CASSPRLNTGELFF
. | TRBJ2-7 | TRBV14 | . | TGTGCCAGCAGCCAAGACGCAGACTACTATGAGCAGTACTTC | CASSQDADYYEQYF
. | TRBJ1-1 | TRBV6-5 | . | TGTGCCAGCGGCCGGACAAGTTTATCTGCTGAAGCTTTCTTT | CASGRTSLSAEAFF
. | TRBJ2-6 | TRBV7-2 | TRBD1 | TGTGCCAGCAGCGGACAGGGGGCGCCCGGGGCCAACGTCCTGACTTTC | CASSGQGAPGANVLTF
. | TRBJ1-5 | TRBV28 | . | TGTGCCAGCACGGGGTTCGGGAATCAGCCCCAGCATTTT | CASTGFGNQPQHF
. | TRBJ1-2 | TRBV6-2/TRBV6-3 | TRBD1 | TGTGCCAGCAGTCGCAGGGGGACTGGCTACACCTTC | CASSRRGTGYTF
. | TRBJ1-1 | TRBV4-2 | TRBD1 | TGTGCCAGCAGCCCTACGCCGGGACAGGGCATGGAGAACACTGAAGCTTTCTTT | CASSPTPGQGMENTEAFF
. | TRBJ2-7 | TRBV2 | . | TGTGCCAGCAGTTCACAGGGTTCAAGCGAGCAGTACTTC | CASSSQGSSEQYF
. | TRBJ2-5 | TRBV25-1 | . | TGTGCCAGCCGGTTGCCAGGAAAGGAGACCCAGTACTTC | CASRLPGKETQYF
. | TRBJ1-1 | TRBV12-3/TRBV12-4 | TRBD1 | TGTGCCAGCACCCGGACAGGGTACACTGAAGCTTTCTTT | CASTRTGYTEAFF
. | TRBJ1-2 | TRBV10-3 | . | TGTGCCATCAGTGAGTACAGGGAAGCTAACTATGGCTACACCTTC | CAISEYREANYGYTF
. | TRBJ1-5 | TRBV3-1/TRBV3-2 | . | TGTGCCAGCAGCCGAGGGAAGGCCAATCAGCCCCAGCATTTT | CASSRGKANQPQHF
. | TRBJ2-7 | TRBV3-1/TRBV3-2 | TRBD2 | TGTGCCAGCAGAGAGACTAGCGGGGGGACCTACGAGCAGTACTTC | CASRETSGGTYEQYF
. | TRBJ1-2 | TRBV6-6 | . | TGTGCCAGCAGTCTCGGAGGCTATGGCTACACCTTC | CASSLGGYGYTF
. | TRBJ2-5 | TRBV5-1 | TRBD2 | TGCGCCAGCTACCAAGGACTAGCGGCCCAAGAGACCCAGTACTTC | CASYQGLAAQETQYF
. | TRBJ2-3 | TRBV6-1 | TRBD2 | TGTGCCAGCAGTGAAAGAAGATTGGTACTAGCGGGGGGGAGCACAGATACGCAGTATTTT | CASSERRLVLAGGSTDTQYF
. | TRBJ1-5 | TRBV4-3 | . | TGCGCCAGCAGCCAAGAGATCAGAAATCAGCCCCAGCATTTT | CASSQEIRNQPQHF
. | TRBJ2-5 | TRBV29-1 | TRBD2 | TGCAGCGTTAAAAAAGGGGGACTAGCGGAGACCCAGTACTTC | CSVKKGGLAETQYF
. | TRBJ2-3 | TRBV6-2/TRBV6-3 | TRBD1 | TGTGCCAGCAGTTCCCGGGACAGGATCACAGATACGCAGTATTTT | CASSSRDRITDTQYF
. | TRBJ1-3 | TRBV2 | . | TGTGCCAGCAGTGGGTCGACAGCTGGAAACACCATATATTTT | CASSGSTAGNTIYF
. | TRBJ2-7 | TRBV5-4 | TRBD1 | TGTGCCAGCAGCTCCGCTACAGGGGGCAACGAGCAGTACTTC | CASSSATGGNEQYF
. | TRBJ1-1 | TRBV3-1/TRBV3-2 | TRBD1 | TGTGCCAGCAGCCAACAACAGGGGAGTCCTTTTGGCGCTGAAGCTTTCTTT | CASSQQQGSPFGAEAFF
. | TRBJ1-1 | TRBV5-4 | . | TGTGCCAGCAGCTTGGGGGGGGAAGACACTGAAGCTTTCTTT | CASSLGGEDTEAFF
. | TRBJ2-1 | TRBV6-2/TRBV6-3 | TRBD2 | TGTGCCAGCAGTCGCCCCCTCGGGGGGGGGCTATACAATGAGCAGTTCTTC | CASSRPLGGGLYNEQFF
many | TRBJ2-2 | TRBV20-1 | . | TGCAGTGCTAGTGCTTCAGGGGGGACCGGGGAGCTGTTTTTT | CSASASGGTGELFF
once | TRBJ2-3 | TRBV6-5 | . | TGTGCCAGCAGTTACGGGGCTCGGACAGATACGCAGTATTTT | CASSYGARTDTQYF
. | TRBJ1-3 | TRBV4-2 | TRBD1 | TGTGCCAGCAGCCAAGATCCCCAGGGGGCGCCTGGAAACACCATATATTTT | CASSQDPQGAPGNTIYF
once | TRBJ2-5 | TRBV7-7 | . | TGTGCTAGCAGCTTAGGGTCCAGGGGCCCTGGGGAGACCCAGTACTTC | CASSLGSRGPGETQYF
once | TRBJ2-2 | TRBV12-5 | TRBD1 | TGTGCTAGTGGTTTGGACAGGGGACCCGGCGCGAACACCGGGGAGCTGTTTTTT | CASGLDRGPGANTGELFF
. | TRBJ1-4 | TRBV7-3 | TRBD1 | TGTGCCACAGCAGGGGGCGGGGAGGAAAATCGAGGGGAAAAACTGTTTTTT | CATAGGGEENRGEKLFF
few | TRBJ1-3 | TRBV6-5 | . | TGTGCCAGCAGTTGGCGGAGCTCTGGAAACACCATATATTTT | CASSWRSSGNTIYF
. | TRBJ2-7 | TRBV6-2/TRBV6-3 | TRBD2 | TGTGCCAGCAGTTACGAAGCGGGGGTCTCCTACGAGCAGTACTTC | CASSYEAGVSYEQYF
. | TRBJ2-7 | TRBV6-2/TRBV6-3 | TRBD2 | TGTGCCAGCAGTTACTCGGGACTAGCGGGGTACGAGCAGTACTTC | CASSYSGLAGYEQYF
. | TRBJ1-1 | TRBV3-1/TRBV3-2 | . | TGTGCCAGCAGCCTGTCTTCAGGGTCTTCCGAAGCTTTCTTT | CASSLSSGSSEAFF
. | TRBJ1-1 | TRBV20-1 | . | TGCAGTGCTAATGGGCACACTGAAGCTTTCTTT | CSANGHTEAFF
. | TRBJ2-3 | TRBV14 | . | TGTGCCAGCAGCCAAGTTTTTCTGGCGGGGGCCAGCACAGATACGCAGTATTTT | CASSQVFLAGASTDTQYF
. | TRBJ2-1 | TRBV5-6 | TRBD2 | TGTGCCAGCAGCTTGGGCGGGGGGGCCGACAATGAGCAGTTCTTC | CASSLGGGADNEQFF